The sequence of this T cell receptor (beta chain) was determined in a study of blood T cell repertoires in COVID-19. This clone was counted only a few times. Assay: immunoSEQ multiplex PCR; the TCRdb copy retains only in-frame clones and omits some. The sample contains some 27,000 clones, roughly three quarters of which appear only once. The TCR sequence derives from a man between 65 and 85 years old with acute or convalescent COVID-19. Material: peripheral blood.

The CDR3 sequence is CASSPGGGAGGPHEQYF. As DNA, the CDR3 is TGTGCCAGCTCACCAGGCGGGGGAGCGGGAGGGCCGCATGAGCAGTACTTC. The genes are TRBV18 and TRBJ2-7, with 10 nucleotides matching TRBD2. Germline values: CDR1 KGHSH, CDR2 LQKENI. CDR3 size: 17 residues. The V segment lost 2 bases and the J segment 7 bases; nucleotides outside the gene matches: 14.